This is a list of T cell receptor beta chains from one sample in a study of cytomegalovirus exposure and HLA in healthy donors. Measured with immunoSEQ multiplex PCR; TCRdb has only the in-frame clones, and not every one. Among tens of thousands of clones, about two thirds were seen once, and the ten largest hold approximately 5.8%. The source material was PBMCs. The receptor source for this set is a boy aged 5 to 17 in good health and CMV-seropositive. Each CDR3 is given with its conserved first and last residue. A D gene is named only where the DNA matches it firmly. Expanded clones get a size class; other rows say once, few or many, or leave the size out.

.	TRBV5-4	15	TRBJ2-1	.	TGTGCCAGCAGCTTACAGGGAGCATCGTACAATGAGCAGTTCTTC	CASSLQGASYNEQFF
.	TRBV5-6	12	TRBJ2-2	once	TGTGCCAGCAGCTACAGCACCGGGGAGCTGTTTTTT	CASSYSTGELFF
.	TRBV5-1	18	TRBJ2-2	.	TGCGCCAGCAGCCTTGGTAGAGAAGAATATACGAACACCGGGGAGCTGTTTTTT	CASSLGREEYTNTGELFF
.	TRBV29-1	13	TRBJ1-2	.	TGCAGCGTTGAAACAGGGTTTGTTGGTGGCTACACCTTC	CSVETGFVGGYTF
TRBD1	TRBV25-1	15	TRBJ2-1	.	TGTGCCAGCAGTGAGGGGGACAGTAAAGGTGATGAGCAGTTCTTC	CASSEGDSKGDEQFF
.	TRBV5-6	13	TRBJ1-1	.	TGTGCCAGTACCGTGGGGCTGAGAGAAGAAGCTTTCTTT	CASTVGLREEAFF
TRBD1	TRBV5-6	14	TRBJ2-7	.	TGTGCCAGCAGCTACAGGACAGGGAAATACGAGCAGTACTTC	CASSYRTGKYEQYF
.	TRBV18	15	TRBJ2-3	.	TGTGCCAGCTCACCACAGTCGGGGGTGGAGGATACGCAGTATTTT	CASSPQSGVEDTQYF
.	TRBV12-5	15	TRBJ1-2	.	TGTGCTAGTGGTCCAAAGGGACACTCGAACTATGGCTACACCTTC	CASGPKGHSNYGYTF
.	TRBV7-2	15	TRBJ2-1	.	TGTGCCAGCAGCTCCGGTGGTAGCTCCTACAATGAGCAGTTCTTC	CASSSGGSSYNEQFF
.	TRBV10-1	12	TRBJ2-1	.	TGCGCCAGCAGTGATCCGTACAATGAGCAGTTCTTC	CASSDPYNEQFF
.	TRBV9	16	TRBJ2-6	once	TGTGCCAGCAGCTTGGGAGACCCATCTGGGGCCAACGTCCTGACTTTC	CASSLGDPSGANVLTF
.	TRBV5-1	13	TRBJ1-4	.	TGCGCCAGCAGCTTGGCTGCTAATGAAAAACTGTTTTTT	CASSLAANEKLFF
.	TRBV19	14	TRBJ1-1	once	TGTGCCAGTAGTTTGACACCAGAACAGGCTGAAGCTTTCTTT	CASSLTPEQAEAFF
.	TRBV6-5	15	TRBJ1-5	.	TGTGCCAGCAGTTGGAACGGGTATAGCAATCAGCCCCAGCATTTT	CASSWNGYSNQPQHF
.	TRBV5-1	15	TRBJ2-7	.	TGCGCCAGCAGCTTGCTTGTGGGGGCCCCGGACGAGCAGTACTTC	CASSLLVGAPDEQYF
.	TRBV5-6	14	TRBJ1-4	few	TGTGCCAGCAGCTTCAAAGGGAGTAATGAAAAACTGTTTTTT	CASSFKGSNEKLFF
TRBD1	TRBV19	14	TRBJ2-3	.	TGTGCCAGTAGAGGGACAGGGGGGACAGATACGCAGTATTTT	CASRGTGGTDTQYF
.	TRBV27	14	TRBJ2-7	few	TGTGCCAGCAGTTTAGGAGGGGAGTCCTACGAGCAGTACTTC	CASSLGGESYEQYF
.	TRBV5-4	15	TRBJ1-2	.	TGTGCCAGCTCCAAGGCAGGGGCCGCCCTCTATGGCTACACCTTC	CASSKAGAALYGYTF
TRBD1	TRBV7-2	16	TRBJ2-7	.	TGTGCCAGCAGCAGGACAGGGGGGGGGAGCTCCTACGAGCAGTACTTC	CASSRTGGGSSYEQYF
TRBD1	TRBV29-1	16	TRBJ1-1	.	TGCAGCGGACACCGGACAGGGGGCGGGGAGAACACTGAAGCTTTCTTT	CSGHRTGGGENTEAFF
.	TRBV9	17	TRBJ2-3	.	TGTGCCAGCAGCGCGCCCGGAGGGGCTAGCAAGGCAGATACGCAGTATTTT	CASSAPGGASKADTQYF
.	TRBV12-5	16	TRBJ2-1	.	TGTGCTAGTGCCCGATCTGGGCCTCCGTCATACAATGAGCAGTTCTTC	CASARSGPPSYNEQFF
TRBD1	TRBV7-9	13	TRBJ2-7	.	TGTGCCAGCCGGACAGGGGGATCCTACGAGCAGTACTTC	CASRTGGSYEQYF
TRBD1	TRBV2	13	TRBJ1-1	.	TGTGCCAGCAGTGGAGGACAGGGGCGTGAAGCTTTCTTT	CASSGGQGREAFF
TRBD2	TRBV4-3	17	TRBJ2-3	.	TGCGCCAGCAGCCAAGATATGACTAGCCGGGGCACAGATACGCAGTATTTT	CASSQDMTSRGTDTQYF
TRBD1	TRBV29-1	14	TRBJ2-1	few	TGCAGCGGACAGGGGACCCTGTTGGACAATGAGCAGTTCTTC	CSGQGTLLDNEQFF